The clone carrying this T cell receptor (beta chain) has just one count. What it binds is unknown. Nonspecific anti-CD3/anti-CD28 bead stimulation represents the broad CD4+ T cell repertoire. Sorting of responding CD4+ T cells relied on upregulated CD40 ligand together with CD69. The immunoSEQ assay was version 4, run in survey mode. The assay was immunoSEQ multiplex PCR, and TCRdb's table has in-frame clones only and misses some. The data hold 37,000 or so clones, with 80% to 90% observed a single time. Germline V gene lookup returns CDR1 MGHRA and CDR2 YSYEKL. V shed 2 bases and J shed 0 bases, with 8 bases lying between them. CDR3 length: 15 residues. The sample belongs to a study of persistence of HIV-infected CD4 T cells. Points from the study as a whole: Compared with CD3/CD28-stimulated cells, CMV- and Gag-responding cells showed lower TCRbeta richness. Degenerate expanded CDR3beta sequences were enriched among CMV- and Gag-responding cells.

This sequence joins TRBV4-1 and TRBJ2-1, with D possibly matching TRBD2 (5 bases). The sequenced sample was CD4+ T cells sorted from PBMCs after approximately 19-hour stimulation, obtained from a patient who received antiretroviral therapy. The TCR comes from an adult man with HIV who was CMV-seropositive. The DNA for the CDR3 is TGCGCCAGCAGCCAATTCCGGGGCTCCTACAATGAGCAGTTCTTC. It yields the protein CASSQFRGSYNEQFF.